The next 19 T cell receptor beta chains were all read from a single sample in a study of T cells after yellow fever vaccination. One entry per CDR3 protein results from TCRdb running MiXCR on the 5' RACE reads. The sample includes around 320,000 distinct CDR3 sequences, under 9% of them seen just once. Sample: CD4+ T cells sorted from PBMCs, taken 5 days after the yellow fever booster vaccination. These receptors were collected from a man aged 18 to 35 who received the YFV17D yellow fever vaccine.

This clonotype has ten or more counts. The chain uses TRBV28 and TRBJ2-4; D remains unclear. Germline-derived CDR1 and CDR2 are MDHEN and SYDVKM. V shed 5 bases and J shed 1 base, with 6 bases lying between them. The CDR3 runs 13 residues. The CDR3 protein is CASSPPAKNIQYF. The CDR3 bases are TGTGCCAGCAGTCCCCCGGCCAAAAACATTCAGTACTTC.

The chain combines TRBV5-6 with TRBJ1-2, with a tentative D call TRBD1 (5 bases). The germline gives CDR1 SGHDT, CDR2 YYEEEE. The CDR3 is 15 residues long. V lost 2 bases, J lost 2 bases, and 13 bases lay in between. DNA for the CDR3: TGTGCCAGCAGCTTTTGGAGGGGAACCAACTATGGCTACACCTTC. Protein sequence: CASSFWRGTNYGYTF.

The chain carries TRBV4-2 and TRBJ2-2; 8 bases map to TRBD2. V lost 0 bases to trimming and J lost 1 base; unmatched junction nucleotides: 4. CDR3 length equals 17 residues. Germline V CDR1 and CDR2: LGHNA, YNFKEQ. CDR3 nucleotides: TGTGCCAGCAGCCAAGAGGTCACTAGCGGGAACACCGGGGAGCTGTTTTTT. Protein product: CASSQEVTSGNTGELFF.

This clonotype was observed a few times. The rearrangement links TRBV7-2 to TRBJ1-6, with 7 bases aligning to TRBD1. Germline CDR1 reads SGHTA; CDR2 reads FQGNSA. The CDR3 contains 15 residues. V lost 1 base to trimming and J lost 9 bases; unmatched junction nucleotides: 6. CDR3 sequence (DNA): TGTGCCAGCAGCTTAGGGACAGGAGGTAGTTCACCCCTCCACTTT. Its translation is CASSLGTGGSSPLHF.

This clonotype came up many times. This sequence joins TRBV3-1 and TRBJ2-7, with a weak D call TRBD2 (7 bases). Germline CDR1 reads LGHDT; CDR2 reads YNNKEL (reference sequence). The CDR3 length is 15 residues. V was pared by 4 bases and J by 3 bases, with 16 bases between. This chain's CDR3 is CASSPQGGLLYEQYF. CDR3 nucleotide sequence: TGTGCCAGCAGCCCCCAAGGGGGACTACTCTACGAGCAGTACTTC.

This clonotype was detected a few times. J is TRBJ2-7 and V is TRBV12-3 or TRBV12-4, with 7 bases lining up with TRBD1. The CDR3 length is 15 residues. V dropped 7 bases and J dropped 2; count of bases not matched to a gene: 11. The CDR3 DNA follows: TGTGCCAGCACTCCAAGGGCAGGGGGTACCTACGAGCAGTACTTC. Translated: CASTPRAGGTYEQYF.

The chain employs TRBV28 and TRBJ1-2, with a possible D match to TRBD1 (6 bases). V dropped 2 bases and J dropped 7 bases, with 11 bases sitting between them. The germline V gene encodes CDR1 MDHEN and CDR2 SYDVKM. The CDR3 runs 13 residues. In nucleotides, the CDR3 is TGTGCCAGCAGTTTAGGTCTCAGGGGTGGCTACACCTTC. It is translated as CASSLGLRGGYTF.

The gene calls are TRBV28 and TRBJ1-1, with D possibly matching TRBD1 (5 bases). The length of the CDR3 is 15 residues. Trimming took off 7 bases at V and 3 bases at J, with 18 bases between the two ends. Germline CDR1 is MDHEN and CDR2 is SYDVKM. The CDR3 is CASIPSRGGDTEAFF. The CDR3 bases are TGTGCCAGCATCCCTTCGCGGGGAGGGGACACTGAAGCTTTCTTT. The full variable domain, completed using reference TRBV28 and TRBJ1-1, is DVKVTQSSRYLVKRTGEKVFLECVQDMDHENMFWYRQDPGLGLRLIYFSYDVKMKEKGDIPEGYSVSREKKERFSLILESASTNQTSMYLCASIPSRGGDTEAFFGQGTRLTVV.

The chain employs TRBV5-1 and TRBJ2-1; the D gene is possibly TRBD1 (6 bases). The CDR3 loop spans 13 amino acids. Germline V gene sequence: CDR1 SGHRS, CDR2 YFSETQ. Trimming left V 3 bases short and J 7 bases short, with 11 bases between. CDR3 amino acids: CASSSGTLNEQFF. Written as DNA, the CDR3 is TGCGCCAGCAGCTCGGGGACATTGAATGAGCAGTTCTTC.

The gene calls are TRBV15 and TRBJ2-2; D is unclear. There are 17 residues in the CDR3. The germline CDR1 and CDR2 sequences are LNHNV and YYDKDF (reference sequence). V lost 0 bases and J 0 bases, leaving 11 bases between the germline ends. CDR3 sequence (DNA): TGTGCCACCAGCAGAGAGGTCGGGTCGGCGAACACCGGGGAGCTGTTTTTT. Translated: CATSREVGSANTGELFF.

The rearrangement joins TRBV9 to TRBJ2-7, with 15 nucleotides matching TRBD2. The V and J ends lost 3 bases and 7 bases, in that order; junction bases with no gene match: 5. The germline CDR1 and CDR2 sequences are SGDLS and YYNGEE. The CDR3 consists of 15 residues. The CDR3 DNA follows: TGTGCCAGCAGCGCCGGGACTAGCGGGGGGTATGAGCAGTACTTC. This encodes CASSAGTSGGYEQYF.

CDR3 amino acids: CASSKDSRDIRWFF. DNA for the CDR3: TGTGCCAGCAGCAAAGATTCCCGGGACATCAGATGGTTTTTT. The V call is TRBV21-1, the J call TRBJ1-4; the table's TRBD1 call for D was not verified on the DNA. TRBV21-1 is described as a pseudogene. CDR3 length: 14 amino acids.

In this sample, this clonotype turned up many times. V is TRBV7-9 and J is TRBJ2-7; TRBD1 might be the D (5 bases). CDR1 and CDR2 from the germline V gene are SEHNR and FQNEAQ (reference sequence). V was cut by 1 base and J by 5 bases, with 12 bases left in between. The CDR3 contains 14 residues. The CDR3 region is CASSLGSGRNEQYF. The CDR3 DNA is TGTGCCAGCAGCTTAGGGTCAGGGCGGAACGAGCAGTACTTC.

CDR3: CASSLPGAGGEAFF. The CDR3 DNA follows: TGTGCCAGCAGCTTGCCGGGAGCCGGAGGTGAAGCTTTCTTT. J is TRBJ1-1 and V is TRBV5-4, with D unresolved. This CDR3 has 14 amino acids. The V end was cut by 1 base, the J end by 7 bases, with 14 bases between. Germline V gene sequence: CDR1 SGHNT, CDR2 YYREEE (reference sequence).

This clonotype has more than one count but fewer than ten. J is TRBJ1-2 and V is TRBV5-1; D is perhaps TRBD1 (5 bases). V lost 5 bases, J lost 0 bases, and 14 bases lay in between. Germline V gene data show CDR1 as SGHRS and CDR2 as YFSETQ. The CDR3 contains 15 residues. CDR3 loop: CASSFISDTNYGYTF. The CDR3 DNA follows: TGCGCCAGCAGTTTCATCTCGGACACTAACTATGGCTACACCTTC. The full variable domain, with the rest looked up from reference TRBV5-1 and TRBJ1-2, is KAGVTQTPRYLIKTRGQQVTLSCSPISGHRSVSWYQQTPGQGLQFLFEYFSETQRNKGNFPGRFSGRQFSNSRSEMNVSTLELGDSALYLCASSFISDTNYGYTFGSGTRLTVV.

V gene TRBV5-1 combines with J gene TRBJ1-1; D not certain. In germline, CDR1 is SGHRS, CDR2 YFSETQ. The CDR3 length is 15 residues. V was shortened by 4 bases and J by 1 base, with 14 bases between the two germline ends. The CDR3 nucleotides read TGCGCCAGCAGCACCGAGGCCTCATGGAACACTGAAGCTTTCTTT. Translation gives CASSTEASWNTEAFF.

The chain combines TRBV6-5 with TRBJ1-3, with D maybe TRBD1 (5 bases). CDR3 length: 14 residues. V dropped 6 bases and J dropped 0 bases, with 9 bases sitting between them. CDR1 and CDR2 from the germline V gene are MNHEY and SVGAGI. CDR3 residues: CASRSDSSGNTIYF. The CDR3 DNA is TGTGCCAGCAGAAGTGACAGCTCTGGAAACACCATATATTTT.

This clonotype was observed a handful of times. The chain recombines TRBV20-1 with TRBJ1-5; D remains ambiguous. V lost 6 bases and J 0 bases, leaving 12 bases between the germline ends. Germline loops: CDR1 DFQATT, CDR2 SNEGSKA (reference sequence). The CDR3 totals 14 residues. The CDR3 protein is CSAEGIDSNQPQHF. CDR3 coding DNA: TGCAGTGCAGAGGGAATTGATAGCAATCAGCCCCAGCATTTT.

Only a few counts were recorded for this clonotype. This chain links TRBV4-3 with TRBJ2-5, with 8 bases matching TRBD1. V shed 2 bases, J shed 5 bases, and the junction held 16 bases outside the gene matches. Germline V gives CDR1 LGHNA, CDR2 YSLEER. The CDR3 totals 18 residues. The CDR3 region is CASSQTLLRARGLETQYF. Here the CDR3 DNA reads TGCGCCAGCAGCCAAACCCTTCTCCGCGCCAGGGGGCTCGAGACCCAGTACTTC.